This T cell receptor (beta chain) is from a study of blood T cell repertoires in COVID-19. In the original workflow: Counts of nucleated cells, estimated from reference gene primer amplification, were obtained. Using immunoSEQ multiplex PCR, the repertoire was profiled, and TCRdb retains in-frame clones only, with some absent. V and J calls and clone size follow that table, whereas D and trimming were derived from the DNA. The sample holds fewer than 250,000 clones, 86% seen once. The V and J ends lost 7 bases and 5 bases, in that order; junction bases with no gene match: 5. CDR1 and CDR2 (germline): LGHDT, YNNKEL (reference sequence). The CDR3 spans 13 residues. This clone was counted between two and nine times.

V is TRBV3-1 (or the pseudogene TRBV3-2) and J is TRBJ2-5, with TRBD2 identical over 9 bases. This sequence was found in a woman of 80 years or more with COVID-19, enrolled during active disease. The specimen sequenced was peripheral blood. CDR3 sequence (DNA): TGTGCCAGCAAGGGACTAGCTAGGGAGACCCAGTACTTC. Amino acids: CASKGLARETQYF.